This note documents a single TCR delta chain sequence. This DNA translates differently at residue 5 from the TCRdb protein, which is that of a much larger clone; a read error is likely, and the protein shown is the DNA's own translation. The data are from a study of gamma-delta chains in newborns, infants, children. Study as a whole: Polyclonal expansion of innate γδ T cells after birth follows microbial exposure.

TCRdb reapplied CATT to the reads. The sample lists about 1,200 delta-chain clones, more than 2.5% occurring once. The CDR3 is 16 amino acids. Germline CDR1 GEAIGNYY, CDR2 EKD. J was trimmed by 2 bases and V by 3 bases; bases with no gene match: 2. Sequencing was performed on blood. This TCR derives from a child who was a newborn, infant or young child, either healthy, febrile or measles-vaccinated (not recorded which). The rearrangement links TRDV2 to TRDJ3, with 8 bases that match TRDD3. In DNA form, the CDR3 reads TGTGCCTGTGACGCCTGGGGGACCTGGGACACCCGACAGATGTTTTTC. This sequence encodes CACDAWGTWDTRQMFF.